Below are 22 T cell receptor beta chains sequenced from a single sample in a study of blood T cells in healthy people across ages. Sample-barcoded 5' priming and a J-beta primer mix drove a second PCR of about 6 to 11 cycles. TCRdb re-derived calls from the 5' RACE reads in MiXCR, one entry per CDR3 protein. The profile shows 780,000 or so distinct CDR3 sequences, 20% to 25% of them singletons. The same specimen was also included in a second study, on T cells of mothers and their children.

Sequencing was carried out using blood. Every receptor here comes from a boy aged 5 to 17 in good health.

V and J are TRBV11-2 and TRBJ2-1; 12 nucleotides agree with TRBD2. The CDR3 runs to 16 residues. V lost 5 bases and J lost 9; bases outside the gene matches: 11. Germline assignment: CDR1 SGHAT and CDR2 FQNNGV. The CDR3 bases are TGTGCCAGCAGCCTTCAGACTAGCGGGAGTCAGAGTGAGCAGTTCTTC. This encodes CASSLQTSGSQSEQFF.

The V and J genes are TRBV30 and TRBJ1-4; D is ambiguous. Trimming stripped 4 bases from V and 0 bases from J, with 6 bases between. This CDR3 is built from 13 residues. Germline loops: CDR1 GTSNPN, CDR2 SVGIG (reference sequence). CDR3 nucleotide sequence: TGTGCCTGGAATTATGCAACTAATGAAAAACTGTTTTTT. The encoded protein is CAWNYATNEKLFF.

The CDR3 here is CASRGTSGGTRISYNEQFF. The DNA for the CDR3 is TGTGCCAGCAGGGGGACTAGCGGGGGGACCAGAATTTCCTACAATGAGCAGTTCTTC. This rearrangement joins TRBV6-1 to TRBJ2-1; 15 bases agree with TRBD2. The CDR3 contains 19 residues. The germline gives CDR1 MNHNS, CDR2 SASEGT. J lost 1 base, V lost 6 bases, and 10 bases had no gene match.

This clonotype was detected a few times. V and J are TRBV7-9 and TRBJ2-3, with 7 bases that match TRBD2. The trim removed 3 bases at V and 5 bases at J, leaving 5 bases unmatched. Germline V gives CDR1 SEHNR, CDR2 FQNEAQ (reference sequence). CDR3 length equals 14 residues. The CDR3 sequence is CASSFAGAGDTQYF. The CDR3 nucleotides are TGTGCCAGCAGCTTTGCGGGAGCGGGAGATACGCAGTATTTT.

The chain couples TRBV11-3 to TRBJ2-2; TRBD1 agrees at 9 bases. Trimming at V came to 5 bases and at J to 3 bases, leaving 10 bases not matched to a gene. This CDR3 comprises 17 residues. The germline V gene encodes CDR1 SGHNT and CDR2 YENEEA. The CDR3 loop reads CASSPPWDREYTGELFF. In nucleotides, the CDR3 is TGTGCCAGCAGCCCGCCCTGGGACAGGGAATACACCGGGGAGCTGTTTTTT. Based on the CDR3 plus reference TRBV11-3 and TRBJ2-2, the full variable domain is EAGVVQSPRYKIIEKKQPVAFWCNPISGHNTLYWYLQNLGQGPELLIRYENEEAVDDSQLPKDRFSAERLKGVDSTLKIQPAELGDSAVYLCASSPPWDREYTGELFFGEGSRLTVL.

CDR3 sequence: CATSDLGGTDTQYF. DNA for the CDR3: TGTGCCACCAGTGATTTAGGAGGCACAGATACGCAGTATTTT. The gene calls are TRBV24-1 and TRBJ2-3; D remains unclear. V was trimmed by 1 base and J by 1 base, leaving 5 bases between them. The V gene's germline CDR1 is KGHDR and CDR2 SFDVKD. The CDR3 loop spans 14 amino acids.

About this clonotype itself: A much larger clone is a single base away; this may be a read error. The J gene is TRBJ2-7, the V gene TRBV6-2 or TRBV6-3, with D perhaps matching TRBD2 (6 bases). Germline V gene data show CDR1 as MNHEY and CDR2 as SVGEGT. There are 13 residues in the CDR3. The chain's CDR3 is CVSSYGSSYEQYF. CDR3 DNA sequence: TGTGTCAGCAGTTACGGGAGCTCCTACGAGCAGTACTTC.

DNA for the CDR3: TGTGCCCGGCCTGGACTAGCAGGTTACGAGCAGTACTTC. Amino acids: CARPGLAGYEQYF. This chain links TRBV6-4 with TRBJ2-7, with 8 nucleotides matching TRBD2. Germline CDR1 and CDR2: MRHNA and SNTAGT. The J segment lost 4 bases and the V segment lost 11 bases, leaving 10 bases of the junction unmatched. The CDR3 runs to 13 residues.

The chain uses TRBV9 and TRBJ2-5; D perhaps matches TRBD1 (5 bases). V was cut by 4 bases and J by 0 bases, with 13 bases left in between. Germline V gives CDR1 SGDLS, CDR2 YYNGEE. CDR3 length equals 15 residues. CDR3 in amino acids: CASSHGTGHQETQYF. CDR3 coding DNA: TGTGCCAGCAGCCACGGCACAGGTCACCAAGAGACCCAGTACTTC.

This sequence joins TRBV20-1 and TRBJ2-7, with TRBD1 as a possible D gene (5 bases). Trimming took 3 bases from V and 0 from J, leaving 12 bases between them. From germline, CDR1 is DFQATT and CDR2 SNEGSKA (reference sequence). This CDR3 comprises 14 residues. The CDR3 spells CSASKRGTSYEQYF. In DNA form, the CDR3 reads TGCAGTGCTAGTAAAAGGGGAACCTCCTACGAGCAGTACTTC.

The CDR3 DNA follows: TGTGCCAGCAGCGGGACTAGCGGTTCAAGCTCCTACAATGAGCAGTTCTTC. Translating it yields CASSGTSGSSSYNEQFF. The chain uses TRBV14 and TRBJ2-1, with TRBD2 matching 11 bases. Per the germline V gene, CDR1 is SGHDN and CDR2 is FVKESK. The CDR3 spans 17 residues. The V segment lost 5 bases and the J segment 0 bases; nucleotides outside the gene matches: 6.

The V and J genes are TRBV6-6 and TRBJ2-2; 12 bases line up with TRBD1. The CDR3 consists of 16 residues. Germline lookup yields CDR1 MNHNY and CDR2 SVGAGI (reference sequence). V trimming: 0 bases; J trimming: 7 bases; junction bases outside the gene matches: 3. The DNA for the CDR3 is TGTGCCAGCAGTTACTCTGGGACAGGGGGCTTCGGGGAGCTGTTTTTT. Translating it yields CASSYSGTGGFGELFF.

This clonotype showed up just a few times. This chain connects TRBV20-1 to TRBJ1-5; TRBD1 matches 11 bases. V gave up 3 bases and J gave up 6 bases; unmatched junction bases: 4. Germline V gene sequence: CDR1 DFQATT, CDR2 SNEGSKA (reference sequence). The CDR3 consists of 14 residues. The CDR3: CSASTGTGGQPQHF. CDR3 DNA: TGCAGTGCTAGCACCGGGACAGGGGGTCAGCCCCAGCATTTT.

The chain recombines TRBV18 with TRBJ2-6; 14 nucleotides line up with TRBD2. V shed 5 bases and J 4 bases; nucleotides not matched to a gene: 7. The CDR3 totals 18 residues. CDR1 and CDR2 (germline): KGHSH, LQKENI. The CDR3 DNA sequence: TGTGCCAGCTCATCGGGACTAGCGGGGGTATCCGGGGCCAACGTCCTGACTTTC. Its translation: CASSSGLAGVSGANVLTF.

This clonotype was seen a handful of times. The gene calls are TRBV20-1 and TRBJ2-2; 10 bases map to TRBD2. Germline loops: CDR1 DFQATT, CDR2 SNEGSKA (reference sequence). This CDR3 spans 19 amino acids. The V and J ends lost 1 base and 0 bases, in that order; junction bases with no gene match: 11. CDR3 nucleotide sequence: TGCAGTGCTAGAGGTTTTCGGCTAGCGGGAGATACGAACACCGGGGAGCTGTTTTTT. As protein: CSARGFRLAGDTNTGELFF.

This chain joins TRBV9 and TRBJ2-7; tentative D call: TRBD1 (6 bases). Trimming removed 0 bases at V and 2 bases at J, with 15 bases between. Per the germline V gene, CDR1 is SGDLS and CDR2 is YYNGEE. The CDR3 is 16 residues long. CDR3 nucleotide sequence: TGTGCCAGCAGCGTAGCCGCAGGGGTAGGGGCCTACGAGCAGTACTTC. Residues: CASSVAAGVGAYEQYF.

This clonotype was seen only a few times. The J gene is TRBJ2-5, the V gene TRBV6-2 or TRBV6-3, with TRBD1 identical over 8 bases. The J call may be in error: the DNA end matches TRBJ2-7 better. The CDR3 runs 14 residues. Germline CDR1 and CDR2: MNHEY and SVGEGT. The CDR3 DNA sequence: TGTGCCAGCAAGCCGGGACAGGATTCCTACGAGCAGTACTTC. This codes for CASKPGQDSYEQYF.

This clonotype was seen more than once but under ten times. CDR3 in amino acids: CASVDGVYEQYF. The CDR3 nucleotides read TGTGCCAGCGTGGACGGAGTCTACGAGCAGTACTTC. The genes are TRBV28 and TRBJ2-7; no clear D gene. V was trimmed by 8 bases and J by 3 bases, leaving 11 bases between them. The CDR3 extends over 12 amino acids. Germline loops: CDR1 MDHEN, CDR2 SYDVKM.

The chain employs TRBV2 and TRBJ2-5, with a possible D match to TRBD2 (7 bases). Germline V CDR1 and CDR2: SNHLY, FYNNEI. The CDR3 is 16 amino acids. The V and J ends lost 3 bases and 5 bases respectively, with 19 bases between them. The CDR3 sequence: CASSDDGGGRGETQYF. DNA for the CDR3: TGTGCCAGCAGTGATGATGGGGGCGGGAGAGGGGAGACCCAGTACTTC.

The chain has TRBV4-1 and TRBJ2-1, with D unresolved. Trimming cost V 0 bases and J 1 base, with 7 bases left between them. CDR3 length: 15 residues. Per the germline V gene, CDR1 is MGHRA and CDR2 is YSYEKL. CDR3 in amino acids: CASSQERESYNEQFF. Here the CDR3 DNA reads TGCGCCAGCAGCCAAGAGCGTGAATCCTACAATGAGCAGTTCTTC.

This clonotype was counted a few times. V gene TRBV6-6 combines with J gene TRBJ1-5; 10 nucleotides align to TRBD1. Trimming took 5 bases from V and 6 from J; bases not matched to a gene: 7. Germline V gene lookup returns CDR1 MNHNY and CDR2 SVGAGI (reference sequence). This CDR3 spans 15 amino acids. The CDR3 DNA reads TGTGCCAGCAGTGCTCTAGACAGGGGGCCTCAGCCCCAGCATTTT. Its translation: CASSALDRGPQPQHF.

Worth noting for this clonotype: Germline is not matched at one junction end, which may reflect a read error. The V call is TRBV7-7, the J call TRBJ1-6, with 11 bases matching TRBD1. CDR3 length: 15 amino acids. From germline, CDR1 is SSHAT and CDR2 FNYEAQ (reference sequence). The CDR3 spells CASSPGTGGNSPLHF. DNA for the CDR3: TGTGCTAGCAGCCCAGGGACAGGGGGTAATTCACCCCTCCACTTT. Complete variable domain (other parts from reference TRBV7-7 and TRBJ1-6): GAGVSQSPRYKVTKRGQDVTLRCDPISSHATLYWYQQALGQGPEFLTYFNYEAQPDKSGLPSDRFSAERPEGSISTLTIQRTEQRDSAMYRCASSPGTGGNSPLHFGNGTRLTVT.